This TCR beta chain was sequenced during a study of chemoradiotherapy in HPV16-positive cancers. Overall study: Two HPV16-positive patients' cells yielded candidate HPV-specific clones and common motifs. Study-wide results and caveats: Candidate HPV-specific clones and E7-related TCR motifs grew in tumor during treatment.

Libraries were prepared by immunoSEQ multiplex PCR; TCRdb keeps only in-frame clonotypes and omits some of them. The profile shows 9,500 to 15,000 clones, 70% to 90% of them singletons. CDR1 is SGHRS and CDR2 is YFSETQ in the germline V gene. Unmatched junction bases numbered 7, after V lost 4 bases and J lost 0 bases. The CDR3 is 17 amino acids. A remark on this clone: Its antigen remains unidentified.

The sample in question was blood, obtained from a patient who underwent chemoradiotherapy. The gene calls are TRBV5-1 and TRBJ2-3; TRBD2 aligns across 11 bases. This clonotype originated in a human donor with HPV-associated anogenital cancer. The CDR3 DNA reads TGCGCCAGCAGCCGGGGTCTAGCGGGGGGTAGCACAGATACGCAGTATTTT. Protein sequence: CASSRGLAGGSTDTQYF.